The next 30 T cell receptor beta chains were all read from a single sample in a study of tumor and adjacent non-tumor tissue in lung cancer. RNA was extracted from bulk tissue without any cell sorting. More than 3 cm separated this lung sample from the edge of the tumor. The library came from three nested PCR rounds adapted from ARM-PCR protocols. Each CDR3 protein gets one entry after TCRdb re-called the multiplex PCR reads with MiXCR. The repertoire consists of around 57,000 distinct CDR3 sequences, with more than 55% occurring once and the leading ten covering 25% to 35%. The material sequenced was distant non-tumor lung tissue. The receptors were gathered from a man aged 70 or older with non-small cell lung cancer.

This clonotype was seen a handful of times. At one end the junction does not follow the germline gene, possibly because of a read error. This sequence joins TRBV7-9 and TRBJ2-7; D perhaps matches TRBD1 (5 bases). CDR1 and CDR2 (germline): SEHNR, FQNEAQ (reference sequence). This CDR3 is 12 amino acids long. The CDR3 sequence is CPSSPRESEQYF. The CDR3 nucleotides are TGTCCCAGCAGCCCCAGGGAAAGTGAGCAGTACTTC.

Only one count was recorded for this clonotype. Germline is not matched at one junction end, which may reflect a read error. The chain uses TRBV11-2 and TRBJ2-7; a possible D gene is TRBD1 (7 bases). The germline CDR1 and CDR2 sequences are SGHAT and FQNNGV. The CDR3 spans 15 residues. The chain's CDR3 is CASSSGGTESYEQYF. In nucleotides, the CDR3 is TGTGCCAGCAGCTCAGGGGGGACAGAGTCCTACGAACAGTACTTC.

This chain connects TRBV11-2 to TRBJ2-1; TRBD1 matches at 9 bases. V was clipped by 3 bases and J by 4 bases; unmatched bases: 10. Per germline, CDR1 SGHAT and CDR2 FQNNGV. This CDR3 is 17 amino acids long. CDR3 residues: CASSFVGTGRPYNEQFF. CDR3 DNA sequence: TGTGCCAGCAGCTTTGTCGGGACAGGGCGCCCTTACAATGAGCAGTTCTTC.

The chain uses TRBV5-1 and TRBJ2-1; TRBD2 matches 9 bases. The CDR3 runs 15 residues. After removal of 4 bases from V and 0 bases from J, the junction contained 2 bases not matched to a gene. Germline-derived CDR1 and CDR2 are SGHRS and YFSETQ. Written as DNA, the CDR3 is TGCGCCAGCAGCGGTAGCGGGAGCTCCTACAATGAGCAGTTCTTC. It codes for CASSGSGSSYNEQFF. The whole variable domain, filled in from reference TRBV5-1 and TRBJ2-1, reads KAGVTQTPRYLIKTRGQQVTLSCSPISGHRSVSWYQQTPGQGLQFLFEYFSETQRNKGNFPGRFSGRQFSNSRSEMNVSTLELGDSALYLCASSGSGSSYNEQFFGPGTRLTVL.

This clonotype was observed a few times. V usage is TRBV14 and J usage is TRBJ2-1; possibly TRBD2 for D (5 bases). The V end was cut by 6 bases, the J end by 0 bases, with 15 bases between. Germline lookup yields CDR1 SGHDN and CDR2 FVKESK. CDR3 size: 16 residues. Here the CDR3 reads CASRARRTSSYNEQFF. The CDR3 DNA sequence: TGTGCCAGCAGGGCGAGGAGGACCAGCTCCTACAATGAGCAGTTCTTC.

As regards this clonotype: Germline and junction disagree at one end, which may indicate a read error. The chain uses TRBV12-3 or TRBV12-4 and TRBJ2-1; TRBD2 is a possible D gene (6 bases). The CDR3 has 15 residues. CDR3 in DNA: TGTGCCAGCAGTGGACTAACTGGAGGTACGAATGAGCTGTTCTTC. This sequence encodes CASSGLTGGTNELFF.

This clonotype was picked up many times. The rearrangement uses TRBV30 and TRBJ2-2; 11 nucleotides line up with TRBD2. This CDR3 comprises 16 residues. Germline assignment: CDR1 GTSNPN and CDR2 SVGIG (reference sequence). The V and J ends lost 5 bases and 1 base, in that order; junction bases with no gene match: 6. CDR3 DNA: TGTGCCTGGGGCATAGCGGGAGGGGAGAACACCGGGGAGCTGTTTTTT. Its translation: CAWGIAGGENTGELFF.

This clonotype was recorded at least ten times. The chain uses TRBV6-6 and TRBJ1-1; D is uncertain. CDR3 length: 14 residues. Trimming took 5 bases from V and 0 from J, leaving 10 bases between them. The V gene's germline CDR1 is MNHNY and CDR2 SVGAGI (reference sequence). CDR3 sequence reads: CASSRNNMNTEAFF. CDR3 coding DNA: TGTGCCAGCAGTCGCAACAACATGAACACTGAAGCTTTCTTT.

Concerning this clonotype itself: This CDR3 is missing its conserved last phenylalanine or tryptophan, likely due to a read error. The CDR3 DNA follows: TGTGCCAGCAGCGGGGAGGGTGGGCGTTTCACAGATACGCAGTATTCT. The encoded protein is CASSGEGGRFTDTQYS. The chain has TRBV7-9 and TRBJ2-3; TRBD2 agrees at 7 bases. Germline V gene lookup returns CDR1 SEHNR and CDR2 FQNEAQ (reference sequence). This CDR3 comprises 16 residues. V was pared by 5 bases and J by 2 bases, with 10 bases of the junction left unmatched.

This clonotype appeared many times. Here the CDR3 reads CASRVKGMGYGYTF. The CDR3 DNA is TGTGCCAGCAGAGTGAAGGGTATGGGCTATGGCTACACCTTC. The V call is TRBV5-4, the J call TRBJ1-2; no definite D call. The germline V gene has CDR1 SGHNT and CDR2 YYREEE (reference sequence). With 5 bases removed from V and 4 bases from J, the gap between germline ends came to 15 bases. The CDR3 extends over 14 amino acids. Based on the CDR3 plus reference TRBV5-4 and TRBJ1-2, the full variable domain is ETGVTQSPTHLIKTRGQQVTLRCSSQSGHNTVSWYQQALGQGPQFIFQYYREEENGRGNFPPRFSGLQFPNYSSELNVNALELDDSALYLCASRVKGMGYGYTFGSGTRLTVV.

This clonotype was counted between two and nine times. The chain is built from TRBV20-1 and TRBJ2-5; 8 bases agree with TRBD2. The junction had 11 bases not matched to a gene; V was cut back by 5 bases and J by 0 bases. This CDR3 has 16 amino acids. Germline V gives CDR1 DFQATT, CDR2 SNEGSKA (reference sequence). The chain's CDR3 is CSAGGQAGANQETQYF. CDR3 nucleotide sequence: TGCAGTGCTGGGGGGCAAGCGGGGGCCAACCAAGAGACCCAGTACTTC.

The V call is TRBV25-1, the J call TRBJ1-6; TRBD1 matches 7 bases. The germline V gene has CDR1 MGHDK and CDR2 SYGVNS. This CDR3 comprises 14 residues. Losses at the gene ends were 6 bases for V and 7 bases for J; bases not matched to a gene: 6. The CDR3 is CASSRDSQNSPLHF. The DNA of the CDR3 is TGTGCCAGCAGCCGGGACAGCCAGAATTCACCCCTCCACTTT.

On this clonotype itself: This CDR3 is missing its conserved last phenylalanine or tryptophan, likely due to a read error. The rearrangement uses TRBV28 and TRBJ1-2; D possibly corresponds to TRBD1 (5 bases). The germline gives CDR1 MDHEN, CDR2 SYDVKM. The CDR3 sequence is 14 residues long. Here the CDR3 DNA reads TGTGCTAGCAGGGATTCCCAGGGAGACTATGGCTACACCCTC. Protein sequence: CASRDSQGDYGYTL.

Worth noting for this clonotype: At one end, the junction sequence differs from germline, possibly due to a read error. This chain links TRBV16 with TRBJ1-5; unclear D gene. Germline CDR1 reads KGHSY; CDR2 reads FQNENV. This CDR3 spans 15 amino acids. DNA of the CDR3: TGTGTCAGCAGCCCTCTAGGATATAGCAATCAGCCCCAGCATTTT. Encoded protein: CVSSPLGYSNQPQHF.

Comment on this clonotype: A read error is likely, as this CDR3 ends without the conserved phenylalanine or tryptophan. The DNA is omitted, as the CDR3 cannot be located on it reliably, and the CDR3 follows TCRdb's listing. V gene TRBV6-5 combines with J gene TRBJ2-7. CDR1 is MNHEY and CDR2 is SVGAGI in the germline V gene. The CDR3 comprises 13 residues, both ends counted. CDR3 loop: CASSSRVSYEQYL.

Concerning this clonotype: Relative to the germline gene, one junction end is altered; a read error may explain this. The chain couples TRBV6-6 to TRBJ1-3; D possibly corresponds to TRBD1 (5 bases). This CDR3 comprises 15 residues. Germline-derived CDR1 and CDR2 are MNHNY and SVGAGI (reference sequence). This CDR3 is CVSSDRQTSRNTIYF. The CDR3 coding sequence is TGTGTCAGCAGTGATCGACAGACCTCTCGAAACACCATATATTTT.

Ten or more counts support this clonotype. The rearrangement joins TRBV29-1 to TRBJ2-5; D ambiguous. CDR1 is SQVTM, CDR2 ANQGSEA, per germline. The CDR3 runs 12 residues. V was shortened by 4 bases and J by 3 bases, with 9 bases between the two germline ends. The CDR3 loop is CSVGVRKETQYF. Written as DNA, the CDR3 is TGCAGCGTTGGAGTCAGAAAAGAGACCCAGTACTTC.

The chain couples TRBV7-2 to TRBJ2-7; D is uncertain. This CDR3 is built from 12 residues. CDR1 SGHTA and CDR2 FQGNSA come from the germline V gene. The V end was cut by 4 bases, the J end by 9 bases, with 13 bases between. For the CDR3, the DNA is TGTGCCAGCAGCTACATCCCCTGCGTGCAGTACTTC. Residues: CASSYIPCVQYF. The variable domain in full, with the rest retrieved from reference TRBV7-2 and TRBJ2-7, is GAGVSQSPSNKVTEKGKDVELRCDPISGHTALYWYRQSLGQGLEFLIYFQGNSAPDKSGLPSDRFSAERTGGSVSTLTIQRTQQEDSAVYLCASSYIPCVQYFGPGTRLTVT.

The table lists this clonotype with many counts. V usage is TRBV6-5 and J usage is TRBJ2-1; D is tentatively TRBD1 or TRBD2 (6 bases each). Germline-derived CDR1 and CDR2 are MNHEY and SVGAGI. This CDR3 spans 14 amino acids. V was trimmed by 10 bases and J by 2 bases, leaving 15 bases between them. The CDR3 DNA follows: TGTGCCACGGGGGCCGAGGGGGCCTACAATGAGCAGTTCTTC. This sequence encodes CATGAEGAYNEQFF.

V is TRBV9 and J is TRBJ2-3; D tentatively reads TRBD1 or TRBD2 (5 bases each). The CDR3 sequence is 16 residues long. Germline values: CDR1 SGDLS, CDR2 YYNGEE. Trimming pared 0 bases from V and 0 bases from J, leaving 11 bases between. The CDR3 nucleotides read TGTGCCAGCAGCGTAGGGGACGGACTTAGCACAGATACGCAGTATTTT. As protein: CASSVGDGLSTDTQYF.

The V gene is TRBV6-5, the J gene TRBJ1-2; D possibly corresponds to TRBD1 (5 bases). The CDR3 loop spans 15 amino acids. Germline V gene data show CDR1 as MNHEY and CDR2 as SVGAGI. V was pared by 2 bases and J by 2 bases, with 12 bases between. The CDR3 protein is CASSYPWTNNYGYTF. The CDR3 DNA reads TGTGCCAGCAGTTACCCGTGGACAAACAACTATGGCTACACCTTC.

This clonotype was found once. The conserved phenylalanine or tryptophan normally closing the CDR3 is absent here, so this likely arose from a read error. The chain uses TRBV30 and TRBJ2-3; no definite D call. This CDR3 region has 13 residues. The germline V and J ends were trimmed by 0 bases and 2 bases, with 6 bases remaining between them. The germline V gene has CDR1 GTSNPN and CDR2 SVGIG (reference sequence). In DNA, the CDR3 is TGTGCCTGGAGTGTACGGTCCACAGATACGCAGTATTAT. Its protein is CAWSVRSTDTQYY.

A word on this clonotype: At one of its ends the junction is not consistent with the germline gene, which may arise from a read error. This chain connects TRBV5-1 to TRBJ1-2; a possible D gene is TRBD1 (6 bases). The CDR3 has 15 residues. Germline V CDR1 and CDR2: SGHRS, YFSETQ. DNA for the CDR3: TGCGCCAGGAGCTCCGGACGGGGGCATATCTATGGCTACACCTTC. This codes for CARSSGRGHIYGYTF.

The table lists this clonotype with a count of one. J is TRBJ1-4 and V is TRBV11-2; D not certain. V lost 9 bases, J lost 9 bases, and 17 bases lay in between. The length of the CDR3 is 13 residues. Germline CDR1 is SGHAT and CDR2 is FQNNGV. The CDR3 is CARSPMGGQKLFF. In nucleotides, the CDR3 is TGTGCCAGAAGCCCGATGGGAGGTCAAAAACTGTTTTTT.

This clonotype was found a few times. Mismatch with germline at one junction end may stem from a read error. Written as DNA, the CDR3 is TGTGCCAGTAGCTCCCCGCCCACCCGGGGGACTACTGAAGCTTTCTTT. Translation: CASSSPPTRGTTEAFF. The J gene is TRBJ1-1, the V gene TRBV11-2, with D maybe TRBD1 (5 bases). Germline V gene sequence: CDR1 SGHAT, CDR2 FQNNGV. CDR3 length: 16 residues. The variable domain in full, completed from reference TRBV11-2 and TRBJ1-1, reads EAGVAQSPRYKIIEKRQSVAFWCNPISGHATLYWYQQILGQGPKLLIQFQNNGVVDDSQLPKDRFSAERLKGVDSTLKIQPAKLEDSAVYLCASSSPPTRGTTEAFFGQGTRLTVV.

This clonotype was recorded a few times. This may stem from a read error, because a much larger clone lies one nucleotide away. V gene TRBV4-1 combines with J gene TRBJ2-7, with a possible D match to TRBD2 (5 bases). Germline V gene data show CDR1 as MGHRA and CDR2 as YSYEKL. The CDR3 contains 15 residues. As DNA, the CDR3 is TGCGCCAGCTGCCAAGAGAGGGAGCAATCCTACGAGCAGTACTTC. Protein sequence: CASCQEREQSYEQYF.

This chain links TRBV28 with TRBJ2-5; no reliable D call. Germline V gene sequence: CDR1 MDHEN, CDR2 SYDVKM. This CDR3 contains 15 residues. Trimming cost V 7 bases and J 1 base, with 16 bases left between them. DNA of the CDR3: TGTGCCAGCATTTTGCCTACAAGAATCCAAGAGACCCAGTACTTC. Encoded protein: CASILPTRIQETQYF.

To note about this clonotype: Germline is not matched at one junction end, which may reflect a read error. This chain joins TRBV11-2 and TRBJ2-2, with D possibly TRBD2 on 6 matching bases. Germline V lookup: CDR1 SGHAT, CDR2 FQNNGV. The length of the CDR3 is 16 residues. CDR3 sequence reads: CASSLDPLASAGELFF. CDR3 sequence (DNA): TGTGCCAGTAGCTTAGATCCACTAGCCTCGGCCGGGGAGCTGTTCTTT.

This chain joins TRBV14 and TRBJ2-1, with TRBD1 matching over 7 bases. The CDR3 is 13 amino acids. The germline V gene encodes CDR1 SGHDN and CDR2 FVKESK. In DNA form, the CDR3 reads TGTACCAACAGCATACAGGGGTACGCTGAGCAGTTCTTC. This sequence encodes CTNSIQGYAEQFF.

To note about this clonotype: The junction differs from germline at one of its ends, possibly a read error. This chain's CDR3 is CASSSIQGRYKNIRYF. The CDR3 DNA follows: TGTGCCAGCAGCAGCATACAGGGACGATACAAAAACATTCGGTACTTC. V usage is TRBV11-1 and J usage is TRBJ2-4, with D perhaps matching TRBD1 (6 bases). The CDR3 is 16 amino acids. Germline-derived CDR1 and CDR2 are SGHAT and FQDESV (reference sequence).